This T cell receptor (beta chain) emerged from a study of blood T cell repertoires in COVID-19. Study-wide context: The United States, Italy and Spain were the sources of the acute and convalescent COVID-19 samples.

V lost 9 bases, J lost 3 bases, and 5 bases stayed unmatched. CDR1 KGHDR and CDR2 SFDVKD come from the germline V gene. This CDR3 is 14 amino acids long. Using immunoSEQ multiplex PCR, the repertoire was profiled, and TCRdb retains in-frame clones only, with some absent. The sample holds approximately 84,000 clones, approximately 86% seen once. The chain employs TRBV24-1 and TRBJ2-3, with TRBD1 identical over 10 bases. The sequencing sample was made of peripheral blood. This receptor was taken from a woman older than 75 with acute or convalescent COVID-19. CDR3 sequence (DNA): TGTGCCACCCAATCGGGACAGGGGACAGATACGCAGTATTTT. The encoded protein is CATQSGQGTDTQYF.